The present T cell receptor (beta chain) was sequenced within a study of cytotoxic CD8 clonotypes in ibrutinib-treated CLL. About the study: The patients comprised 11 relapsed/refractory and about 14 treatment-naive cases, about 18 IGHV unmutated.

Note on this clone: Its antigen remains unidentified. The sample contains more than one DNA sequence encoding this CDR3.

Study outcomes and limitations: Lymph node repertoires were not studied, and sampling times were unmatched.

Generated by immunoSEQ multiplex PCR, the TCRdb table keeps only in-frame clones and is missing some. The sample has over 100,000 clones; 58% are singletons. Germline V gives CDR1 PRHDT, CDR2 FYEKMQ (reference sequence). With 0 bases removed from V and 5 bases from J, the gap between germline ends came to 10 bases. This CDR3 is built from 14 residues. About 2 micrograms of genomic DNA from cryopreserved PBMCs went into TCR beta libraries. The sequence was obtained from a human donor with chronic lymphocytic leukemia. V gene TRBV13 combines with J gene TRBJ2-5, with a tentative D call TRBD2 (7 bases). Sequenced here: PBMCs, sampled after 24 months of ibrutinib treatment. CDR3 region: CASSLGRGGETQYF. CDR3 in DNA: TGTGCCAGCAGCTTAGGGAGGGGGGGGGAGACCCAGTACTTC.